This T cell receptor beta chain was sequenced during a study of T-cell memory formation after mild COVID-19. This clonotype was recorded many times. Its antigen is still unknown. Whole-study results and caveats: Contracting clones localized mainly to CM and EM when CD4+ and mainly to EMRA when CD8+.

Constant-segment primers were used for 5'RACE, and the resulting TCR alpha and TCR beta cDNA libraries carried sample barcodes and UMIs. TCRdb reprocessed the 5' RACE reads via MiXCR and lists one record per CDR3 protein. The sample shows 500,000 to 600,000 distinct CDR3 sequences, roughly 17% of them seen only once. This TCR derives from an adult woman who had mild COVID-19 (a few samples of this study predate the infection). Cell type and time point are not known. The sample consisted of PBMCs or a T cell subset sorted from them (not recorded which).

The CDR3 loop is CASGRYSASLTDTQYF. DNA for the CDR3: TGTGCCAGCGGAAGGTATAGCGCCAGTCTCACAGATACGCAGTATTTT. The chain links TRBV6-5 to TRBJ2-3; TRBD2 might be the D (5 bases). CDR1 is MNHEY and CDR2 is SVGAGI in the germline V gene. CDR3 size: 16 residues. V was trimmed by 8 bases and J by 2 bases, leaving 20 bases between them.